There are a few counts of the clone carrying this T cell receptor (beta chain). The sample is drawn from a study of molecular identifiers for immune sequencing clone quantification. As for the study in general: Four portions were sequenced after RNA from about 21,000 or 97,000 naive CD8 cells was split five ways in replicates.

RNA fractions of 10%, 30% or 50% and about 19,000 to 1,000,000 sorted cells were the source of naive CD8 libraries. Germline V gene data show CDR1 as PRHDT and CDR2 as FYEKMQ (reference sequence). The V gene end was trimmed by 5 bases and the J gene end by 3 bases; junction bases not matched to a gene: 12. This CDR3 has 17 amino acids. TCRdb fed the PCR reads into MiXCR, producing one record per CDR3 protein. There are 350,000 or so distinct CDR3 sequences in the sample; about a fifth occur only once, and over 0.7% lies in the top ten. The receptor was derived from a human donor in good health. Some libraries in this study had Jurkat cell RNA spiked in. What was sequenced was naive CD8+ T cells from blood, with Jurkat cell RNA spiked in. This sample's subset: FACS-sorted CD8+CD4-CCR7+CD45RA+ naive T cells. The gene calls are TRBV13 and TRBJ2-3; 9 bases match TRBD2. Here the CDR3 DNA reads TGTGCCAGCAGCATACTCGCCGGGACTAGCAAAACAGATACGCAGTATTTT. Translated: CASSILAGTSKTDTQYF.